This TCR beta chain is from a study of T cells expressing NK-cell markers. Per the germline V gene, CDR1 is MRHNA and CDR2 is SNTAGT. The CDR3 is 14 residues long. TCRdb re-called the 5' RACE reads and shows each CDR3 protein once, DNA omitted. This sample's clone table lists roughly 390,000 distinct CDR3 sequences. The specimen was blood T cells: a sorted CD56 or NKG2C T cell subset, CD4+ or CD8+ T cells, or bulk PBMC T cells (not recorded which). This sequence originates from a woman aged 45-60 years in good health. The J gene is TRBJ1-3, the V gene TRBV6-4; TCRdb selects TRBD1, and the lack of DNA leaves this call unchecked. The CDR3 region is CASSEGQYGNTIYF.